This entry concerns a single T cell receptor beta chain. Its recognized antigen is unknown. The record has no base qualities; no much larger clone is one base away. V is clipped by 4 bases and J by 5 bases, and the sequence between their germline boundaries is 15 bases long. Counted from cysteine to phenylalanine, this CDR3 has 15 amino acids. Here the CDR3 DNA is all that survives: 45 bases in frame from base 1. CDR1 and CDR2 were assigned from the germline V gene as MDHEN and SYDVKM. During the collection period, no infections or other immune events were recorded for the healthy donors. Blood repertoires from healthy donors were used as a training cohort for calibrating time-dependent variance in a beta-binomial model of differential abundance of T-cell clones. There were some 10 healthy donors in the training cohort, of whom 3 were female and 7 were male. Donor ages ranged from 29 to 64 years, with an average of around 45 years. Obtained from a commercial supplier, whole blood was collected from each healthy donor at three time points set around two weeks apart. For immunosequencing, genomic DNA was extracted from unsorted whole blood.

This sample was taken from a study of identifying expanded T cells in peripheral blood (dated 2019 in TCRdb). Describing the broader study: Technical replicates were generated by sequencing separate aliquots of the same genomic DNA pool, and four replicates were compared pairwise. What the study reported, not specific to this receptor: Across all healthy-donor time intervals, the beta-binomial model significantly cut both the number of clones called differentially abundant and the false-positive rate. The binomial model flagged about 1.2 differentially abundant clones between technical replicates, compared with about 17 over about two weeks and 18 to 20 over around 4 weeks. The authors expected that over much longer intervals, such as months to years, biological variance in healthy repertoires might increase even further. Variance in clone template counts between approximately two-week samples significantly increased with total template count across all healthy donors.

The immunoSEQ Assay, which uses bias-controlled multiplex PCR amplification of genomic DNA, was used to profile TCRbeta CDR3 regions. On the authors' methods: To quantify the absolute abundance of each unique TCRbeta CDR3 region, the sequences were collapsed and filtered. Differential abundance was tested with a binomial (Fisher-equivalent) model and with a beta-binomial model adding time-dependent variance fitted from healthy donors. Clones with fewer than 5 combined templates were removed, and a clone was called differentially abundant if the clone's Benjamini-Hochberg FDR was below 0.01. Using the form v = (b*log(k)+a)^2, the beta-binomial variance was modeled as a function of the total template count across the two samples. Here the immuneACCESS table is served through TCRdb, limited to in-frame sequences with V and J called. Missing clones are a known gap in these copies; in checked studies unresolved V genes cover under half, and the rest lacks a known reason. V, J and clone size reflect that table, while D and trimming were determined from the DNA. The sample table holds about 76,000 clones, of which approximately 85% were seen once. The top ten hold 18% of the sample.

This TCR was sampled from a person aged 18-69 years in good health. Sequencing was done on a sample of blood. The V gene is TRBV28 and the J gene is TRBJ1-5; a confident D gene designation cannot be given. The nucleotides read TGTGCCAGCAGTTCTTTAAGTTGGAACCATCAGCCCCAGCATTTT. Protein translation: CASSSLSWNHQPQHF.